The clone carrying this T cell receptor beta chain was recorded a few times. What it binds is not known. The data belong to a study of cytomegalovirus exposure and HLA in healthy donors. Study at large: Unique TCRs numbering approximately 81 million, obtained from HLA-typed donors, made up an early data release. General study points: Per published accounts, TCR beta sequences correctly predicted the HLA-A and HLA-B alleles of most subjects. The classifier reportedly diagnosed cytomegalovirus status with high sensitivity and specificity. Researchers reported in a later analysis that common viral pathogens appeared linked to several top clusters.

There are 15 residues in the CDR3. The germline V gene has CDR1 LGHNA and CDR2 YNFKEQ. The V and J ends lost 3 bases and 7 bases, in that order; junction bases with no gene match: 6. Amplification used 60 Vbeta primers and 13 Jbeta primers. Assay: immunoSEQ multiplex PCR; the TCRdb copy retains only in-frame clones and omits some. Of around 180,000 clones detected, about 83% appear once; the ten largest clones hold 4.8%. The receptor was isolated from a girl aged 5-17 years in good health and CMV-seropositive. The chain employs TRBV4-2 and TRBJ2-1; TRBD2 matches at 10 bases. Sequenced: PBMCs. The CDR3 loop is CASSQSAGGQNEQFF. DNA for the CDR3: TGTGCCAGCAGCCAGTCAGCGGGGGGGCAAAATGAGCAGTTCTTC.